The present T cell receptor (beta chain) was sequenced within a study of Ad26.COV2.S vaccination and SARS-CoV-2 variants. Study-level findings and limits: Substantial breadth was reportedly displayed by spike-specific CD8+ and CD4+ T cell responses after vaccination. Breadth of non-spike TCRs did not differ between vaccinees and placebo recipients.

The protocol was immunoSEQ multiplex PCR, while the TCRdb copy is restricted to in-frame clones and leaves out a portion. The table shows around 250,000 clones, with roughly 85% occurring only once. CDR3 size: 14 residues. Turning to this clone: Its antigen is unidentified.

As for treatment: some 20 received Ad26.COV2.S at low or high dose, single or two shots; five or six received placebo; per-sample allocation not given. Day 63 after the first vaccine or placebo injection was the time point for sampling. Adults aged 18-55 years in Boston included the donor. An Ad26 vector that expressed Wuhan-strain SARS-CoV-2 spike constituted the vaccine. The receptor was isolated from a person aged 18-65 years who received the Ad26.COV2.S COVID-19 vaccine or a placebo. The chain recombines TRBV1 with TRBJ2-1. TRBV1 is listed as a pseudogene. The sequences come from peripheral blood, collected in a trial of Ad26.COV2.S vaccine versus placebo. The CDR3, as DNA: TGCACCAGCAGCCAAGATTCGGGCCTGGAGGAGCAGTTCTTC. This sequence encodes CTSSQDSGLEEQFF.